The 30 T cell receptor beta chains presented below share a single source sample, sequenced in a study of cytotoxic CD8 clonotypes in ibrutinib-treated CLL. This table comes from immunoSEQ multiplex PCR, and its TCRdb copy is limited to in-frame clones, with some not included. Of just over 200,000 clones in the sample, roughly three quarters were seen once. The material sequenced was PBMCs, taken after 12 months of ibrutinib treatment. The source of these receptors is a human donor with chronic lymphocytic leukemia.

This clone was detected once. This sequence joins TRBV5-4 and TRBJ1-1; the D is unclear. The germline V and J ends were trimmed by 4 bases and 5 bases, with 12 bases remaining between them. The germline CDR1 and CDR2 sequences are SGHNT and YYREEE (reference sequence). The CDR3 is 13 amino acids. CDR3 protein: CASSPGGWTEAFF. DNA of the CDR3: TGTGCCAGCAGCCCGGGAGGGTGGACTGAAGCTTTCTTT.

The chain employs TRBV9 and TRBJ1-6; D ambiguous. Germline assignment: CDR1 SGDLS and CDR2 YYNGEE. The CDR3 has 13 residues. Trimming pared 4 bases from V and 10 bases from J, leaving 12 bases between. CDR3 sequence (DNA): TGTGCCAGCAGCCCCGACCTGGAATCACCCCTCCACTTT. Protein sequence: CASSPDLESPLHF.

This clone was picked up one time. The V gene is TRBV5-6, the J gene TRBJ1-2; no firm D call. V lost 2 bases and J lost 8, with 13 bases in between. Germline CDR1 and CDR2: SGHDT and YYEEEE. The CDR3 is 13 residues long. The CDR3 nucleotides are TGTGCCAGCAGCTTAACCGAGAACCGGGGCTACACCTTC. Protein sequence: CASSLTENRGYTF.

The rearrangement joins TRBV13 to TRBJ2-2; no definite D call. V was trimmed by 5 bases and J by 4 bases, leaving 11 bases between them. Germline assignment: CDR1 PRHDT and CDR2 FYEKMQ (reference sequence). This CDR3 comprises 14 residues. The CDR3, as DNA: TGTGCCAGCAGCATTGGAAGGGTCACCGGGGAGCTGTTTTTT. It encodes CASSIGRVTGELFF.

In its sample, this clone was seen a few times. The chain combines TRBV9 with TRBJ2-1; possible D gene TRBD1, 6 bases. This CDR3 is 13 amino acids long. V was shortened by 1 base and J by 5 bases, with 7 bases between the two germline ends. CDR1 is SGDLS, CDR2 YYNGEE, per germline. CDR3 loop: CASSVQGHNEQFF. The CDR3 nucleotides are TGTGCCAGCAGCGTACAGGGGCACAATGAGCAGTTCTTC.

This clone occurred a few times. The chain couples TRBV5-7 to TRBJ2-7; D is unclear. TRBV5-7 is an ORF, and what it does is uncertain. V was pared by 0 bases and J by 3 bases, with 10 bases between. The CDR3 has 14 residues. CDR3 protein: CASSLALKGYEQYF. CDR3 sequence (DNA): TGTGCCAGCAGCTTGGCCTTGAAGGGCTACGAGCAGTACTTC.

The table lists this clone with a few counts. This chain links TRBV27 with TRBJ1-3, with D uncertain. Germline-derived CDR1 and CDR2 are MNHEY and SMNVEV (reference sequence). With 3 bases removed from V and 4 bases from J, the gap between germline ends came to 7 bases. The length of the CDR3 is 13 residues. The CDR3 DNA follows: TGTGCCAGCAGTTTCCAACCAGGAAACACCATATATTTT. Translating it yields CASSFQPGNTIYF.

This clone was detected only a few times. V is TRBV19 and J is TRBJ2-3; 14 nucleotides line up with TRBD2. The germline gives CDR1 LNHDA, CDR2 SQIVND (reference sequence). The CDR3 length is 15 residues. V was pared by 8 bases and J by 3 bases, with 4 bases of the junction left unmatched. The CDR3 DNA sequence: TGTGCCAGTGGGACTAGCGGGAGCGGGACAGATACGCAGTATTTT. As protein: CASGTSGSGTDTQYF.

The chain carries TRBV27 and TRBJ1-1, with D possibly being TRBD1 (6 bases). The CDR3 is 14 residues long. The V end lost 5 bases, the J end lost 4 bases, and 14 bases lay between the germline ends. CDR1 and CDR2 (germline): MNHEY, SMNVEV (reference sequence). The CDR3 sequence: CASSPLGGSTEAFF. The CDR3 coding sequence is TGTGCCAGCAGTCCCCTAGGGGGGTCCACTGAAGCTTTCTTT.

This sequence joins TRBV18 and TRBJ2-7, with D unclear. This CDR3 spans 13 amino acids. V lost 0 bases and J 2 bases, leaving 5 bases between the germline ends. Germline CDR1 reads KGHSH; CDR2 reads LQKENI. The CDR3 protein is CASSPPLAYEQYF. The CDR3 DNA reads TGTGCCAGCTCACCACCATTGGCCTACGAGCAGTACTTC.

This chain joins TRBV7-8 and TRBJ2-1; TRBD2 agrees at 13 bases. V dropped 2 bases and J dropped 10; count of bases not matched to a gene: 8. Germline V gene lookup returns CDR1 SGHVS and CDR2 FQNEAQ. The CDR3 runs to 16 residues. The CDR3 here is CASSLSTSGGLLEQFF. CDR3 bases: TGTGCCAGCAGCTTATCGACTAGCGGGGGGCTTCTAGAGCAGTTCTTC.

The chain employs TRBV28 and TRBJ2-7, with TRBD1 matching over 8 bases. CDR3 length equals 14 residues. Unmatched junction bases numbered 10, after V lost 5 bases and J lost 7 bases. Per germline, CDR1 MDHEN and CDR2 SYDVKM. The CDR3 loop reads CASSGRGLVGEQYF. CDR3 nucleotide sequence: TGTGCCAGCAGTGGCAGGGGGCTGGTGGGAGAGCAGTACTTC.

This sequence joins TRBV4-2 and TRBJ2-6; D not certain. The CDR3 loop spans 20 amino acids. Germline V CDR1 and CDR2: LGHNA, YNFKEQ. The V and J ends lost 0 bases and 0 bases respectively, with 18 bases between them. CDR3 residues: CASSQDVYRLVGSGANVLTF. Written as DNA, the CDR3 is TGTGCCAGCAGCCAAGATGTGTATCGCCTAGTGGGCTCTGGGGCCAACGTCCTGACTTTC.

The V call is TRBV27, the J call TRBJ2-6, with 7 bases that match TRBD1. Unmatched junction bases numbered 7, after V lost 6 bases and J lost 2 bases. Per the germline V gene, CDR1 is MNHEY and CDR2 is SMNVEV (reference sequence). There are 16 residues in the CDR3. The CDR3 coding sequence is TGTGCCAGCAGAAAAACCGACAGGGCTGGGGCCAACGTCCTGACTTTC. Translating it yields CASRKTDRAGANVLTF. Full variable domain (missing parts from reference TRBV27 and TRBJ2-6): EAQVTQNPRYLITVTGKKLTVTCSQNMNHEYMSWYRQDPGLGLRQIYYSMNVEVTDKGDVPEGYKVSRKEKRNFPLILESPSPNQTSLYFCASRKTDRAGANVLTFGAGSRLTVL.

V usage is TRBV30 and J usage is TRBJ1-5; D is possibly TRBD1 (5 bases). V gave up 4 bases and J gave up 6 bases, with 16 bases separating them. Looked up from germline, CDR1 is GTSNPN and CDR2 is SVGIG (reference sequence). This CDR3 contains 14 residues. The CDR3 DNA sequence: TGTGCCTGGACCGTAGGGCAGGGTCGTCAGCCCCAGCATTTT. The encoded protein is CAWTVGQGRQPQHF.

The chain links TRBV7-2 to TRBJ1-6; possibly TRBD1 for D (5 bases). The length of the CDR3 is 15 residues. In germline, CDR1 is SGHTA, CDR2 FQGNSA. Trimming took off 1 base at V and 8 bases at J, with 12 bases between the two ends. The CDR3 nucleotides are TGTGCCAGCAGCTTAGTGGGGGGGACGGATTCACCCCTCCACTTT. It codes for CASSLVGGTDSPLHF. The full variable domain, rest sourced from reference TRBV7-2 and TRBJ1-6, is GAGVSQSPSNKVTEKGKDVELRCDPISGHTALYWYRQSLGQGLEFLIYFQGNSAPDKSGLPSDRFSAERTGGSVSTLTIQRTQQEDSAVYLCASSLVGGTDSPLHFGNGTRLTVT.

The rearrangement joins TRBV5-8 to TRBJ2-7, with 10 bases fitting TRBD1. This CDR3 contains 14 residues. Germline-derived CDR1 and CDR2 are SGHTS and YDEGEE. Trimming cost V 2 bases and J 5 bases; bases outside gene matches: 4. The CDR3 sequence is CASSLRDRGNEQYF. In DNA form, the CDR3 reads TGTGCCAGCAGCTTACGGGACAGGGGAAACGAGCAGTACTTC.

The DNA of the CDR3 is TGTGCCAGCAGCTGGGGGACACTTTACGAGCAGTACTTC. Residues: CASSWGTLYEQYF. The chain links TRBV7-2 to TRBJ2-7, with D possibly being TRBD1 (6 bases). This CDR3 comprises 13 residues. Trimming left V 4 bases short and J 4 bases short, with 11 bases between. From germline, CDR1 is SGHTA and CDR2 FQGNSA.

The chain has TRBV25-1 and TRBJ2-7; 7 nucleotides match TRBD1. The CDR3 is 18 amino acids. Germline-derived CDR1 and CDR2 are MGHDK and SYGVNS. J gave up 6 bases and V 2 bases, and 19 bases lay outside the gene matches. The CDR3 spells CASSENTPGQLSPLEQYF. In nucleotides, the CDR3 is TGTGCCAGCAGTGAAAATACCCCGGGACAGTTATCCCCCCTCGAGCAGTACTTC.

This chain connects TRBV5-1 to TRBJ2-2; the D gene could be TRBD1 or TRBD2 (5 bases each). V was clipped by 2 bases and J by 7 bases, with 18 bases between them. The CDR3 length is 16 residues. Germline V gene data show CDR1 as SGHRS and CDR2 as YFSETQ. DNA for the CDR3: TGCGCCAGCAGCTTACCCTCGGGGCAGTCGGTCGGGGAGCTGTTTTTT. This codes for CASSLPSGQSVGELFF.

V gene TRBV5-8 combines with J gene TRBJ1-5; TRBD1 aligns across 9 bases. The CDR3 length is 15 residues. Germline-derived CDR1 and CDR2 are SGHTS and YDEGEE. The trim removed 2 bases at V and 3 bases at J, leaving 3 bases unmatched. The CDR3 nucleotides are TGTGCCAGCAGCTTCCGGACAGGGGCCAATCAGCCCCAGCATTTT. Translation gives CASSFRTGANQPQHF.

The chain couples TRBV28 to TRBJ2-7; a possible D gene is TRBD1 (7 bases). The CDR3 consists of 16 residues. In germline, CDR1 is MDHEN, CDR2 SYDVKM. Trimming pared 2 bases from V and 5 bases from J, leaving 19 bases between. In nucleotides, the CDR3 is TGTGCCAGCAGTTTAGATTGGGTAGGGGGCGGGGACGAGCAGTACTTC. Its translation: CASSLDWVGGGDEQYF.

This sequence joins TRBV9 and TRBJ2-5; D unresolved. V gave up 4 bases and J gave up 5 bases, with 21 bases separating them. CDR3 length equals 16 residues. Germline V gene data show CDR1 as SGDLS and CDR2 as YYNGEE. CDR3 in DNA: TGTGCCAGCAGCACCGAAGGTAAGCCGTCGAGGGAGACCCAGTACTTC. It specifies CASSTEGKPSRETQYF.

The V and J genes are TRBV27 and TRBJ2-2; tentatively, D is TRBD1 (6 bases). Germline lookup yields CDR1 MNHEY and CDR2 SMNVEV (reference sequence). Deletions cut 1 base from V and 5 bases from J, with 20 bases between. The CDR3 runs 18 residues. The CDR3 loop is CASSLFRRGPLGTGELFF. The CDR3 coding sequence is TGTGCCAGCAGTTTATTTCGCAGGGGACCCTTGGGAACCGGGGAGCTGTTTTTT.

V gene TRBV2 combines with J gene TRBJ1-1, with 7 bases lining up with TRBD1. J gave up 7 bases and V 3 bases, and 5 bases lay outside the gene matches. In germline, CDR1 is SNHLY, CDR2 FYNNEI. The CDR3 totals 13 residues. Here the CDR3 reads CASSETGMGEAFF. In DNA, the CDR3 is TGTGCCAGCAGTGAGACAGGGATGGGTGAAGCTTTCTTT.

The chain links TRBV5-1 to TRBJ1-5; D remains ambiguous. Germline CDR1 reads SGHRS; CDR2 reads YFSETQ. V lost 2 bases and J 0 bases, leaving 9 bases between the germline ends. CDR3 length: 15 amino acids. The CDR3 DNA follows: TGCGCCAGCAGCTTAAACGGGAATAGCAATCAGCCCCAGCATTTT. It encodes CASSLNGNSNQPQHF.

This chain uses TRBV4-2 with TRBJ1-1; no clear D gene. Trimming pared 1 base from V and 0 bases from J, leaving 21 bases between. The CDR3 is made up of 19 amino acids. Germline CDR1 and CDR2: LGHNA and YNFKEQ. In DNA, the CDR3 is TGTGCCAGCAGCCAAGGTATAGGCAGCCTACTAAAGATGAACACTGAAGCTTTCTTT. This translates into CASSQGIGSLLKMNTEAFF.

The chain recombines TRBV19 with TRBJ2-3, with TRBD1 as a possible D gene (7 bases). The CDR3 is 15 amino acids. V lost 7 bases and J 2 bases, leaving 16 bases between the germline ends. In germline, CDR1 is LNHDA, CDR2 SQIVND (reference sequence). The CDR3 bases are TGTGCCAGTACCGCGGGACAGTATTACACAGATACGCAGTATTTT. It codes for CASTAGQYYTDTQYF.

This clone was seen more than once but under ten times. The CDR3 coding sequence is TGTGCCAGCAGATTCAGGGGGAACACTGAAGCTTTCTTT. It translates to CASRFRGNTEAFF. The rearrangement uses TRBV11-2 and TRBJ1-1; TRBD1 is a possible D gene (6 bases). The V gene's germline CDR1 is SGHAT and CDR2 FQNNGV. The CDR3 contains 13 residues. The V gene lost 6 bases and the J gene lost 1 base, with 9 bases spanning the gap.

Note on this clone: The sample has other DNA sequences that encode this CDR3 too. This chain connects TRBV9 to TRBJ2-1; D is tentatively TRBD1 or TRBD2 (5 bases each). Trimming removed 3 bases at V and 14 bases at J, with 15 bases between. This CDR3 is 12 amino acids long. Germline V gene sequence: CDR1 SGDLS, CDR2 YYNGEE. The CDR3 reads CASSGGTNWEFF. In DNA, the CDR3 is TGTGCCAGCAGCGGGGGGACCAACTGGGAGTTCTTC.